This T cell receptor (beta chain) was recovered during a study of T-cell memory formation after mild COVID-19. V gave up 2 bases and J gave up 9 bases; unmatched junction bases: 7. This CDR3 spans 13 amino acids. The germline CDR1 and CDR2 sequences are PRHDT and FYEKMQ (reference sequence). Constant-segment-primed 5'RACE gave TCR alpha and TCR beta cDNA libraries with sample barcodes and UMIs. TCRdb recomputed calls from the 5' RACE reads with MiXCR, one row per CDR3 protein. The sample shows about 140,000 distinct CDR3 sequences, around 14% of them seen only once. The source is an adult woman who had mild COVID-19 (a few samples of this study predate the infection). Cell type and time point are not known. The specimen was PBMCs or a T cell subset sorted from them (not recorded which). This chain uses TRBV13 with TRBJ2-7; the match to TRBD1 covers 7 bases. The CDR3 DNA sequence: TGTGCCAGCAGCTTAAGGGGGCCGATAGTGCAGTACTTC. Encoded protein: CASSLRGPIVQYF.